The 27 T cell receptor beta chains below all came from one sample that was sequenced in a study of OX40 agonist ivuxolimab in advanced cancers. Profiled with immunoSEQ multiplex PCR; TCRdb holds only in-frame clones, not every one. The sample has about 89,000 clones; roughly 90% are singletons. Sample: CD4+ or CD8+ T cells sorted from blood, taken in a trial of the OX40 agonist ivuxolimab. The receptors shown here come from an adult with an advanced solid tumor such as melanoma, head and neck, liver or kidney cancer.

The CDR3 DNA reads TGTGCCAGCAGGGACCGGCACTACGAGCAGTACTTC. Residues: CASRDRHYEQYF. The chain couples TRBV6-1 to TRBJ2-7; D is unclear. The V gene lost 6 bases and the J gene lost 3 bases, with 9 bases spanning the gap. Germline-derived CDR1 and CDR2 are MNHNS and SASEGT. The CDR3 runs to 12 residues.

This sequence joins TRBV25-1 and TRBJ2-2; D not certain. This CDR3 spans 15 amino acids. Germline V gives CDR1 MGHDK, CDR2 SYGVNS. With 3 bases removed from V and 0 bases from J, the gap between germline ends came to 8 bases. CDR3 in amino acids: CASSERPANTGELFF. The CDR3 region has the DNA TGTGCCAGCAGTGAGAGGCCCGCGAACACCGGGGAGCTGTTTTTT.

The gene calls are TRBV29-1 and TRBJ1-1; no reliable D call. The CDR3 is 16 residues long. V was trimmed by 3 bases and J by 1 base, leaving 18 bases between them. CDR1 and CDR2 (germline): SQVTM, ANQGSEA. CDR3 residues: CSVEAGRPATNTEAFF. The CDR3 nucleotides read TGCAGCGTTGAGGCCGGGCGGCCCGCCACGAACACTGAAGCTTTCTTT.

The genes are TRBV11-3 and TRBJ1-3, with D possibly TRBD1 on 6 matching bases. CDR3 length equals 16 residues. Germline-derived CDR1 and CDR2 are SGHNT and YENEEA. Trimming shortened V by 5 bases and J by 3 bases, and 17 bases separated the two germline ends. The CDR3 DNA reads TGTGCCAGCAGCCTAGGGGGGGGAGGTTTTGGAAACACCATATATTTT. Its translation is CASSLGGGGFGNTIYF.

The chain joins TRBV6-5 to TRBJ2-7; 11 nucleotides align to TRBD1. V gave up 2 bases and J gave up 6 bases; unmatched junction bases: 3. CDR3 size: 14 residues. Germline CDR1 and CDR2: MNHEY and SVGAGI. CDR3 region: CASSYHGTGGEQYF. The DNA of the CDR3 is TGTGCCAGCAGTTACCACGGGACAGGGGGCGAGCAGTACTTC.

The chain is built from TRBV7-2 and TRBJ1-6, with D hard to call. Trimming removed 6 bases at V and 7 bases at J, with 7 bases between. Germline CDR1 and CDR2: SGHTA and FQGNSA. The CDR3 extends over 12 amino acids. The CDR3 spells CASREQNSPLHF. The CDR3 region has the DNA TGTGCCAGCAGGGAACAGAATTCACCCCTCCACTTT. Combining the CDR3 with reference TRBV7-2 and TRBJ1-6 gives the whole variable domain GAGVSQSPSNKVTEKGKDVELRCDPISGHTALYWYRQSLGQGLEFLIYFQGNSAPDKSGLPSDRFSAERTGGSVSTLTIQRTQQEDSAVYLCASREQNSPLHFGNGTRLTVT.

The chain recombines TRBV6-5 with TRBJ1-2; no reliable D call. Per the germline V gene, CDR1 is MNHEY and CDR2 is SVGAGI. V dropped 4 bases and J dropped 1 base, with 4 bases sitting between them. The CDR3 covers 12 residues. In DNA form, the CDR3 reads TGTGCCAGCAGTTCGATTAACTATGGCTACACCTTC. This sequence encodes CASSSINYGYTF.

This clone came up once. The chain carries TRBV6-1 and TRBJ2-3, with 8 positions matching TRBD2. Germline V gene data show CDR1 as MNHNS and CDR2 as SASEGT. The CDR3 spans 16 residues. V was pared by 0 bases and J by 4 bases, with 6 bases of the junction left unmatched. The CDR3 bases are TGTGCCAGCAGTGAAGCCGGGACTAGGCTTGCAGATACGCAGTATTTT. Its translation is CASSEAGTRLADTQYF.

This rearrangement joins TRBV5-4 to TRBJ2-1, with no clear D. CDR1 and CDR2 (germline): SGHNT, YYREEE (reference sequence). The CDR3 contains 13 residues. V lost 0 bases and J lost 9, with 10 bases in between. The CDR3 reads CASSLDPAAEQFF. Written as DNA, the CDR3 is TGTGCCAGCAGCTTGGATCCAGCTGCTGAGCAGTTCTTC.

V usage is TRBV7-9 and J usage is TRBJ1-4; 7 nucleotides agree with TRBD1. The CDR3 covers 15 residues. Trimming cost V 5 bases and J 3 bases; bases outside gene matches: 6. Per the germline V gene, CDR1 is SEHNR and CDR2 is FQNEAQ (reference sequence). The CDR3 bases are TGTGCCAGCAGCGTGGGACAGTCGGCTAATGAAAAACTGTTTTTT. Translated, it gives CASSVGQSANEKLFF.

The CDR3 sequence: CAIRGNTDTQYF. The CDR3 bases are TGTGCCATTAGGGGTAACACAGATACGCAGTATTTT. V and J are TRBV10-3 and TRBJ2-3; maybe TRBD1 (5 bases). Germline V gene data show CDR1 as ENHRY and CDR2 as SYGVKD. The CDR3 loop spans 12 amino acids. V was clipped by 9 bases and J by 2 bases, with 9 bases between them.

V and J are TRBV6-6 and TRBJ2-7; the D gene could be TRBD1 or TRBD2 (5 bases each). Germline V CDR1 and CDR2: MNHNY, SVGAGI (reference sequence). This CDR3 is built from 13 residues. The V and J ends lost 9 bases and 1 base respectively, with 13 bases between them. The CDR3 DNA sequence: TGTGCCAGTTTCCGGGACGGATCCTACGAGCAGTACTTC. Its protein product is CASFRDGSYEQYF.

The chain joins TRBV30 to TRBJ1-3, with TRBD1 identical over 8 bases. CDR1 and CDR2 (germline): GTSNPN, SVGIG (reference sequence). The CDR3 contains 13 residues. The ends lost 5 bases at V and 7 bases at J; junction bases unmatched: 7. The CDR3 region has the DNA TGTGCCTGGGCGCCAGGGGGCAGGAACACCATATATTTT. It is translated as CAWAPGGRNTIYF. The full variable domain, with the rest looked up from reference TRBV30 and TRBJ1-3, is SQTIHQWPATLVQPVGSPLSLECTVEGTSNPNLYWYRQAAGRGLQLLFYSVGIGQISSEVPQNLSASRPQDRQFILSSKKLLLSDSGFYLCAWAPGGRNTIYFGEGSWLTVV.

CDR3 loop: CASSIEVTGGSNSPLHF. For the CDR3, the DNA is TGTGCCAGTAGTATAGAGGTGACAGGGGGGTCGAATTCACCCCTCCACTTT. The chain uses TRBV19 and TRBJ1-6; 9 positions match TRBD1. Germline trimming cut 0 bases from V and 7 bases from J; bases unmatched to any gene: 7. This CDR3 comprises 17 residues. Germline V CDR1 and CDR2: LNHDA, SQIVND (reference sequence).

This chain connects TRBV7-8 to TRBJ1-3; D perhaps matches TRBD1 (5 bases). The CDR3 is 13 residues long. CDR1 and CDR2 (germline): SGHVS, FQNEAQ. Trimming cost V 6 bases and J 4 bases, with 10 bases left between them. The CDR3 DNA reads TGTGCCAGCAGAGCAGGGTTAGGAAACACCATATATTTT. Translated, it gives CASRAGLGNTIYF.

The chain employs TRBV7-6 and TRBJ2-1; tentative D call: TRBD2 (5 bases). V lost 1 base and J lost 7, with 20 bases in between. The V gene's germline CDR1 is SGHVS and CDR2 FNYEAQ. The CDR3 has 17 amino acids. CDR3 DNA sequence: TGTGCCAGCAGCTTAGGAGGGAGCACCGCCCGTCGGAATGAGCAGTTCTTC. It translates to CASSLGGSTARRNEQFF.

The rearrangement links TRBV14 to TRBJ2-3; 7 positions match TRBD1. This CDR3 comprises 16 residues. The germline V gene has CDR1 SGHDN and CDR2 FVKESK. Germline trimming cut 1 base from V and 6 bases from J; bases unmatched to any gene: 10. The CDR3 sequence is CASSQGTGTAWDTQYF. CDR3 nucleotides: TGTGCCAGCAGCCAAGGGACCGGGACAGCCTGGGATACGCAGTATTTT.

A remark on this clone: This CDR3 is also generated by other DNA sequences in the sample. V and J are TRBV18 and TRBJ1-2; TRBD1 aligns across 11 bases. Trimming cost V 3 bases and J 3 bases; bases outside gene matches: 3. Germline lookup yields CDR1 KGHSH and CDR2 LQKENI. This CDR3 is built from 15 residues. The CDR3 DNA reads as TGTGCCAGCTCACCTGGGACAGGGGGAGACTATGGCTACACCTTC. Translated: CASSPGTGGDYGYTF.

The chain uses TRBV29-1 and TRBJ1-4, with TRBD1 matching over 7 bases. After removal of 5 bases from V and 7 bases from J, the junction contained 4 bases not matched to a gene. CDR3 length: 12 residues. Germline V gene data show CDR1 as SQVTM and CDR2 as ANQGSEA. The CDR3 spells CSVRQGGEKLFF. In nucleotides, the CDR3 is TGCAGCGTTCGGCAGGGGGGTGAAAAACTGTTTTTT.

The chain carries TRBV5-1 and TRBJ2-4; 15 bases line up with TRBD2. Germline CDR1 is SGHRS and CDR2 is YFSETQ. The CDR3 spans 18 residues. Losses at the gene ends were 0 bases for V and 7 bases for J; bases not matched to a gene: 8. CDR3 region: CASSLVGLAGGRGNIQYF. CDR3 DNA sequence: TGCGCCAGCAGCTTGGTGGGACTAGCGGGGGGACGAGGGAACATTCAGTACTTC. The full variable domain, its missing parts supplied by reference TRBV5-1 and TRBJ2-4, is KAGVTQTPRYLIKTRGQQVTLSCSPISGHRSVSWYQQTPGQGLQFLFEYFSETQRNKGNFPGRFSGRQFSNSRSEMNVSTLELGDSALYLCASSLVGLAGGRGNIQYFGAGTRLSVL.

The chain couples TRBV2 to TRBJ1-2, with D possibly matching TRBD1 (6 bases). The V gene lost 5 bases and the J gene lost 3 bases, with 7 bases spanning the gap. Germline CDR1 and CDR2: SNHLY and FYNNEI. The CDR3 spans 12 residues. The CDR3 spells CASSRTDYGYTF. In DNA form, the CDR3 reads TGTGCCAGCAGTAGGACAGACTATGGCTACACCTTC.

The chain is built from TRBV7-3 and TRBJ2-3, with a weak D call TRBD2 (7 bases). Germline V gene data show CDR1 as SGHTA and CDR2 as FQGTGA. Trimming shortened V by 5 bases and J by 1 base, and 16 bases separated the two germline ends. The CDR3 consists of 16 residues. CDR3 amino acids: CASSRWGGLGTDTQYF. In DNA form, the CDR3 reads TGTGCCAGCAGCCGCTGGGGGGGGCTTGGCACAGATACGCAGTATTTT.

This chain uses TRBV5-1 with TRBJ2-7; D is unresolved. In germline, CDR1 is SGHRS, CDR2 YFSETQ. Trimming took off 0 bases at V and 1 base at J, with 5 bases between the two ends. The CDR3 extends over 13 amino acids. The CDR3 bases are TGCGCCAGCAGCTTGGCGACATCCTACGAGCAGTACTTC. The encoded protein is CASSLATSYEQYF.

The rearrangement joins TRBV7-9 to TRBJ2-1, with D unclear. Trimming removed 2 bases from V and 7 bases from J, with 9 bases in between. The germline V gene encodes CDR1 SEHNR and CDR2 FQNEAQ (reference sequence). CDR3 size: 13 residues. The CDR3, as DNA: TGTGCCAGCAGCTTACGTCAAGGAAATGAGCAGTTCTTC. Translated, it gives CASSLRQGNEQFF.

The rearrangement joins TRBV7-2 to TRBJ2-1, with D maybe TRBD1 (5 bases). Trimming stripped 3 bases from V and 8 bases from J, with 14 bases between. CDR1 SGHTA and CDR2 FQGNSA come from the germline V gene. There are 14 residues in the CDR3. DNA of the CDR3: TGTGCCAGCAGCTTTAGCAGGGCCCGGGATGAGCAGTTCTTC. Residues: CASSFSRARDEQFF.

V and J are TRBV11-3 and TRBJ2-2; the D is unclear. The CDR3 sequence is 16 residues long. CDR1 is SGHNT, CDR2 YENEEA, per germline. With 1 base removed from V and 6 bases from J, the gap between germline ends came to 15 bases. The CDR3 sequence: CASSLVHGGIPGELFF. Here the CDR3 DNA reads TGTGCCAGCAGCTTAGTCCATGGTGGGATCCCCGGGGAGCTGTTTTTT.

The J gene is TRBJ2-3, the V gene TRBV21-1; the table's D call TRBD2 went unverified against the DNA. TRBV21-1 has pseudogene status. CDR3 length equals 14 residues. The CDR3: CASAPSGGTDTQYF. The CDR3 nucleotides read TGTGCCAGCGCTCCTAGCGGTGGCACAGATACGCAGTATTTT.